This T cell receptor beta chain was sequenced during a study of CD8 T cells in ankylosing spondylitis. Findings of the study overall: Some motif variants were previously reported in reactive arthritis synovial fluid and blood. Clones linked to disease were reported to show significant enrichment in matched ankylosing spondylitis synovial fluid.

The CDR3 runs to 13 residues. Germline V gives CDR1 SGHRS, CDR2 YFSETQ. From the 5' RACE reads, TCRdb called clonotypes with MiXCR, one entry per CDR3 protein. The sample yields more than 150,000 distinct CDR3 sequences, 11% seen once. This clonotype has just a few counts. The target antigen is unknown. At one of its ends the junction is not consistent with the germline gene, which may arise from a read error. The chain employs TRBV5-1 and TRBJ1-1; TRBD1 might be the D (5 bases). Sequencing was done on a sample of blood, either unsorted or a sorted T cell fraction (not recorded which). The clonotype comes from a male donor with ankylosing spondylitis or in good health (not recorded which). The CDR3 loop reads CASTRGQNSEAFF. DNA of the CDR3: TGCGCCAGCACTAGGGGTCAGAACTCTGAAGCTTTCTTT.